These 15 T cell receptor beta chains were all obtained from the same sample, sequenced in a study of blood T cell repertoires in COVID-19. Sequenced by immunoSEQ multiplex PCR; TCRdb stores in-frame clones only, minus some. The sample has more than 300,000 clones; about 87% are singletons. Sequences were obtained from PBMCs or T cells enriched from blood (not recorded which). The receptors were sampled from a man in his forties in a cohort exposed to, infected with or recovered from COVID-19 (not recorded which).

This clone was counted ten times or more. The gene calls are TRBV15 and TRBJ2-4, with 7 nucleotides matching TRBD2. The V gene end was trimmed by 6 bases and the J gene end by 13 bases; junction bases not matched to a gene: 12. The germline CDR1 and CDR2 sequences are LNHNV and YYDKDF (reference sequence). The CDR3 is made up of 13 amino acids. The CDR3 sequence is CATRDGGAGVQYF. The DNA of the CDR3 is TGTGCCACCAGAGATGGTGGGGCGGGAGTACAGTACTTC.

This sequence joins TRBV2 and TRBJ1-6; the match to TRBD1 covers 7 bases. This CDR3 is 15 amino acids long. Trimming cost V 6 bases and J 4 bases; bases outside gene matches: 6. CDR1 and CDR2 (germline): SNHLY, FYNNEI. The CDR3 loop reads CASSRDRQYNSPLHF. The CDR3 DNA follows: TGTGCCAGCAGCCGGGACAGACAATATAATTCACCCCTCCACTTT.

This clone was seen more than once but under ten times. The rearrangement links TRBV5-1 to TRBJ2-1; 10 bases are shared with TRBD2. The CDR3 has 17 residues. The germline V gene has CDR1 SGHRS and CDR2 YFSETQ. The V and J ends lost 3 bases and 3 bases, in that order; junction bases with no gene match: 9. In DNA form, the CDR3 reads TGCGCCAGCAGCTCTACGTGGACTAGCGGTAACTACAATGAGCAGTTCTTC. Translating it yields CASSSTWTSGNYNEQFF.

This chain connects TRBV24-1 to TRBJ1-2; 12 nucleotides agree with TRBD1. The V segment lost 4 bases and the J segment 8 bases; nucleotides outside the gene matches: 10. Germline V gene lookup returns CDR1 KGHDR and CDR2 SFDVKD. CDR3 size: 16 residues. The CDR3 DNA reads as TGTGCCACCAGTGAATCGGGACAGGGGGCGCGAGGAGGCTACACCTTC. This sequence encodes CATSESGQGARGGYTF.

CDR3 sequence reads: CASTRQTFQETQYF. CDR3 nucleotide sequence: TGCGCCAGCACCAGACAGACCTTCCAAGAGACCCAGTACTTC. The chain carries TRBV5-1 and TRBJ2-5, with D tentatively TRBD1 (5 bases). V was pared by 6 bases and J by 1 base, with 13 bases between. The CDR3 covers 14 residues. Germline lookup yields CDR1 SGHRS and CDR2 YFSETQ.

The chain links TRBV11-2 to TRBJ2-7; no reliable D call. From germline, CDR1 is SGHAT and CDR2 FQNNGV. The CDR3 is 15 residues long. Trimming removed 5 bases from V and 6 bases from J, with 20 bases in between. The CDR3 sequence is CASSARRVVLGEQYF. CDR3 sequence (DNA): TGTGCCAGCAGCGCCCGTCGAGTGGTCCTTGGCGAGCAGTACTTC.

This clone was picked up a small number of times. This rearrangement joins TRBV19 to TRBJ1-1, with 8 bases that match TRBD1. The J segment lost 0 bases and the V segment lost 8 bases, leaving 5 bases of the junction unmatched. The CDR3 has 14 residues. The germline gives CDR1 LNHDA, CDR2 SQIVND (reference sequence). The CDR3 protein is CASWTGRMNTEAFF. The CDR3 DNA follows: TGTGCCAGTTGGACAGGGCGGATGAACACTGAAGCTTTCTTT.

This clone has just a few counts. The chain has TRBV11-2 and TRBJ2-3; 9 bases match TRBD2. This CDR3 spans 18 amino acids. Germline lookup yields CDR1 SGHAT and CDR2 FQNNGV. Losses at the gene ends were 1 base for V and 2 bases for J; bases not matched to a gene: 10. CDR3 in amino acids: CASSLVRSAGGTTDTQYF. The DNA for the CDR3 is TGTGCCAGCAGCTTAGTCCGCTCGGCGGGAGGGACCACAGATACGCAGTATTTT.

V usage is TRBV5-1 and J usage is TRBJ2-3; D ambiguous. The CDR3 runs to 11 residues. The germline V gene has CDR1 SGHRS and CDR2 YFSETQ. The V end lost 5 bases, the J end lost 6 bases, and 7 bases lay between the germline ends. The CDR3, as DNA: TGCGCCAGCAGAGCTAAGGATACGCAGTATTTT. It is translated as CASRAKDTQYF.

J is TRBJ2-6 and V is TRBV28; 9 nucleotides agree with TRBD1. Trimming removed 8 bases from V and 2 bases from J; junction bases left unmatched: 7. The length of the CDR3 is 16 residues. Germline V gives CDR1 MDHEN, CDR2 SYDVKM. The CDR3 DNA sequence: TGTGCCAGCGGACAGGGGTCTGTTGCTGGGGCCAACGTCCTGACTTTC. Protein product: CASGQGSVAGANVLTF.

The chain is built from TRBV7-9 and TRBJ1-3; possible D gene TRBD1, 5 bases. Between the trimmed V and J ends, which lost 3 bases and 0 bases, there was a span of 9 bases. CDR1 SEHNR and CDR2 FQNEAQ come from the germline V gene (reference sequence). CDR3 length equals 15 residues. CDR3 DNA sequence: TGTGCCAGCAGCTTTGACAGCAACTCTGGAAACACCATATATTTT. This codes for CASSFDSNSGNTIYF.

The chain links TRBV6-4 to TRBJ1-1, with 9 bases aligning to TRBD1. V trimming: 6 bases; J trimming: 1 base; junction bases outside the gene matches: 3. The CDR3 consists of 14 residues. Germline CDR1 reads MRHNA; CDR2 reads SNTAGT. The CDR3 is CASRPGQGNTEAFF. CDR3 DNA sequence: TGTGCCAGCAGACCGGGACAGGGGAACACTGAAGCTTTCTTT.

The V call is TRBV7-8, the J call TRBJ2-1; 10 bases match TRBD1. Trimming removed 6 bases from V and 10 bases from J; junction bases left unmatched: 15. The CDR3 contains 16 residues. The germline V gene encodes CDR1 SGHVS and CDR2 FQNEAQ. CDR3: CASRLRQGASRGEQFF. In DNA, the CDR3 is TGTGCCAGCAGATTAAGACAGGGGGCATCCCGGGGGGAGCAGTTCTTC. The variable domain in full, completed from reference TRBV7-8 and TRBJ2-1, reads GAGVSQSPRYKVAKRGQDVALRCDPISGHVSLFWYQQALGQGPEFLTYFQNEAQLDKSGLPSDRFFAERPEGSVSTLKIQRTQQEDSAVYLCASRLRQGASRGEQFFGPGTRLTVL.

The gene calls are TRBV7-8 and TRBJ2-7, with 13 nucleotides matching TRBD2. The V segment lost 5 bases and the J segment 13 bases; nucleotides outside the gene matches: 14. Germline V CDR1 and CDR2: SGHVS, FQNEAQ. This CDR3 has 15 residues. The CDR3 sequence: CASSLGLAGSSGFYF. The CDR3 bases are TGTGCCAGCAGCCTGGGACTAGCGGGGTCCTCCGGTTTTTACTTC.

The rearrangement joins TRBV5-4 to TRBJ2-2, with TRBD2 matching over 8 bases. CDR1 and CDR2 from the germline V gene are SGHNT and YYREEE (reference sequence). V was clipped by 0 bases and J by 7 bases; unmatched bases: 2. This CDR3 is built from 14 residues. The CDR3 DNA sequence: TGTGCCAGCAGCTTGGGACTAGCGAACGGGGAGCTGTTTTTT. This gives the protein CASSLGLANGELFF.